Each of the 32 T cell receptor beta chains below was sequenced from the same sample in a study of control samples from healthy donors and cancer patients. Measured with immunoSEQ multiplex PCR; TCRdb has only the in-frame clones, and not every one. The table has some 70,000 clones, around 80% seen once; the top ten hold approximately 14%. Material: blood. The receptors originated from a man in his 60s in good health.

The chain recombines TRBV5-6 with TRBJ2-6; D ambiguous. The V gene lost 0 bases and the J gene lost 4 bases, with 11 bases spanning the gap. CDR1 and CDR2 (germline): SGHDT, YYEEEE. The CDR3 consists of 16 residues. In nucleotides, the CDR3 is TGTGCCAGCAGCTTGGAGCTTTCCCCCGGGGCCAACGTCCTGACTTTC. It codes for CASSLELSPGANVLTF.

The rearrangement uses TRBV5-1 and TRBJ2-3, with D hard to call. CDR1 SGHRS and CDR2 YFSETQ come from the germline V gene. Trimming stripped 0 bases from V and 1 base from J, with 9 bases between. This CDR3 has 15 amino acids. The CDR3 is CASSLGHKGTDTQYF. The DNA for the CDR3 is TGCGCCAGCAGCTTGGGACACAAGGGCACAGATACGCAGTATTTT. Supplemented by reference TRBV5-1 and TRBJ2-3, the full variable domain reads KAGVTQTPRYLIKTRGQQVTLSCSPISGHRSVSWYQQTPGQGLQFLFEYFSETQRNKGNFPGRFSGRQFSNSRSEMNVSTLELGDSALYLCASSLGHKGTDTQYFGPGTRLTVL.

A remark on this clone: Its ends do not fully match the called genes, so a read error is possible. The CDR3 spells CVSSDAVGEKLFF. The CDR3 region has the DNA TGTGTCAGCAGTGACGCAGTGGGGGAAAAACTGTTTTTT. The rearrangement joins TRBV6-1 to TRBJ1-4; D remains ambiguous. CDR3 length equals 13 residues. Germline-derived CDR1 and CDR2 are MNHNS and SASEGT.

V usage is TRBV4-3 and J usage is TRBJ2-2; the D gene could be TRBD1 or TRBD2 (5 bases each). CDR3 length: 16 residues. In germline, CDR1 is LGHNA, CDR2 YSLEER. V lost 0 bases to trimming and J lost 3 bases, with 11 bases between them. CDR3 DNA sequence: TGCGCCAGCAGCCAAGATCTCGGGACCTACACCGGGGAGCTGTTTTTT. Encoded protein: CASSQDLGTYTGELFF.

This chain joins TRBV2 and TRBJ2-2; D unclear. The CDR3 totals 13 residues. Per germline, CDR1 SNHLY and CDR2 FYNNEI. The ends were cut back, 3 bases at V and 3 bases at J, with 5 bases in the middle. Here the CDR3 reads CASSDMYTGELFF. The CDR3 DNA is TGTGCCAGCAGTGATATGTACACCGGGGAGCTGTTTTTT.

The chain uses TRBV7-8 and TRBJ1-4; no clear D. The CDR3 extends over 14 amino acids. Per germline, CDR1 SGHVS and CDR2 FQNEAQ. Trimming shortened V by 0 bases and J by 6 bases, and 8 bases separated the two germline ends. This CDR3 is CASSLALGYEKLFF. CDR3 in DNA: TGTGCCAGCAGCTTAGCTTTAGGTTATGAAAAACTGTTTTTT.

CDR3 sequence: CASSYRSGRFSYEQYF. The DNA for the CDR3 is TGTGCCAGCAGTTACCGGAGCGGGAGGTTCTCCTACGAGCAGTACTTC. The chain couples TRBV6-5 to TRBJ2-7, with TRBD2 matching 9 bases. Trimming took 2 bases from V and 0 from J; bases not matched to a gene: 5. The germline V gene encodes CDR1 MNHEY and CDR2 SVGAGI. The CDR3 length is 16 residues.

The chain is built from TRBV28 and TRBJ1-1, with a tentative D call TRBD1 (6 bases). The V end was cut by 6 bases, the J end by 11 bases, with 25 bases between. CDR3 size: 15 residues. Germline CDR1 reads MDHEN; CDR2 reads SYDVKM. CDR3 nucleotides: TGTGCCAGCAGCACTGTACCCCTGACGGGACAAGGGGCTTTCTTT. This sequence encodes CASSTVPLTGQGAFF.

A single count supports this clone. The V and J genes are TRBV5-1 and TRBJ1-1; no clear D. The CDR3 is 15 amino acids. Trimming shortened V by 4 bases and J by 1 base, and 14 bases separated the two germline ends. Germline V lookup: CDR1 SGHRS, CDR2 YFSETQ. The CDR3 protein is CASSLGGTSNTEAFF. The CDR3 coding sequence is TGCGCCAGCAGCCTAGGCGGCACATCGAACACTGAAGCTTTCTTT.

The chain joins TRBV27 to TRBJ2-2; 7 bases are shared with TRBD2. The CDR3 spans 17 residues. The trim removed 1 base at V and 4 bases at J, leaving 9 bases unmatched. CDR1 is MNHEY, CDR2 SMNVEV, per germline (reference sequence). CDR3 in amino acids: CASSLFGGLEGTGELFF. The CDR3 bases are TGTGCCAGCAGTTTATTCGGGGGGTTGGAGGGCACCGGGGAGCTGTTTTTT.

The chain's CDR3 is CASSLATGTEAFF. DNA of the CDR3: TGTGCCAGCAGCTTAGCGACCGGGACTGAAGCTTTCTTT. This chain connects TRBV11-2 to TRBJ1-1; D remains ambiguous. Trimming pared 1 base from V and 5 bases from J, leaving 8 bases between. The V gene's germline CDR1 is SGHAT and CDR2 FQNNGV. The length of the CDR3 is 13 residues.

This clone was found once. The CDR3 is CASSPLGLAGGEKETQYF. As DNA, the CDR3 is TGTGCCAGCAGCCCCCTAGGATTAGCGGGAGGGGAAAAAGAGACCCAGTACTTC. V and J are TRBV7-9 and TRBJ2-5; 11 bases are shared with TRBD2. CDR3 length: 18 amino acids. Germline V gives CDR1 SEHNR, CDR2 FQNEAQ (reference sequence). With 5 bases clipped from V and 3 bases from J, the junction kept 14 bases outside the gene matches.

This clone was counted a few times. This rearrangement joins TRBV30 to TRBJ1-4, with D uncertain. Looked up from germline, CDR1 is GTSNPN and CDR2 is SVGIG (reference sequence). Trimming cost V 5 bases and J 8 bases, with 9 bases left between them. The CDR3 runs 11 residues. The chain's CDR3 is CAWQIREKLFF. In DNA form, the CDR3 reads TGTGCCTGGCAAATTAGGGAAAAACTGTTTTTT.

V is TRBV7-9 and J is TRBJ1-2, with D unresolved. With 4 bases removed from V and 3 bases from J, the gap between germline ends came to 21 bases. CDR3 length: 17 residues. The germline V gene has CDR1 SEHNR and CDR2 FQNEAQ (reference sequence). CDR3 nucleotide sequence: TGTGCCAGCAGCTCCATGGAGGGATTCCTATTAGACTATGGCTACACCTTC. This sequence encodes CASSSMEGFLLDYGYTF.

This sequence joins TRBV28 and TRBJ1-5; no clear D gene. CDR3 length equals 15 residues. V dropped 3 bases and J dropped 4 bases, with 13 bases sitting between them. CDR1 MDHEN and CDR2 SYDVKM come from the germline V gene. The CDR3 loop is CASSFGPGSNQPQHF. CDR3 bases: TGTGCCAGCAGTTTCGGGCCAGGATCTAATCAGCCCCAGCATTTT. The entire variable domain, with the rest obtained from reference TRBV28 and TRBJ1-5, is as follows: DVKVTQSSRYLVKRTGEKVFLECVQDMDHENMFWYRQDPGLGLRLIYFSYDVKMKEKGDIPEGYSVSREKKERFSLILESASTNQTSMYLCASSFGPGSNQPQHFGDGTRLSIL.

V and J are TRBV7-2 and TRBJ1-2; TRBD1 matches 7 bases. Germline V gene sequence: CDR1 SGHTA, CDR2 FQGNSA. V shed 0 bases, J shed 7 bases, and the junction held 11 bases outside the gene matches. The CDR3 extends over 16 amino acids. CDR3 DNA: TGTGCCAGCAGCTTAGCGGGGACAGTTTTAAAGGGTGGCTACACCTTC. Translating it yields CASSLAGTVLKGGYTF. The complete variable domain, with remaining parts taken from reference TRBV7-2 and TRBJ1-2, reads GAGVSQSPSNKVTEKGKDVELRCDPISGHTALYWYRQSLGQGLEFLIYFQGNSAPDKSGLPSDRFSAERTGGSVSTLTIQRTQQEDSAVYLCASSLAGTVLKGGYTFGSGTRLTVV.

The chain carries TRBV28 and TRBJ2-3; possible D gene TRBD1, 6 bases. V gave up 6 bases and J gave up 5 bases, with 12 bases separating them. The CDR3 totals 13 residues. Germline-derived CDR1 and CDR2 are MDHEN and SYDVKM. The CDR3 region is CASRTGLGDTQYF. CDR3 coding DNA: TGTGCCAGCAGAACAGGGTTAGGAGATACGCAGTATTTT.

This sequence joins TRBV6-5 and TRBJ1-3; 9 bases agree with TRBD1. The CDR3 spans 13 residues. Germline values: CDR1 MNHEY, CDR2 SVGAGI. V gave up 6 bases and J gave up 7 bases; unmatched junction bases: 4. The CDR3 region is CASSRGQGNTIYF. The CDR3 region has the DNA TGTGCCAGCAGCCGGGGACAGGGTAACACCATATATTTT.

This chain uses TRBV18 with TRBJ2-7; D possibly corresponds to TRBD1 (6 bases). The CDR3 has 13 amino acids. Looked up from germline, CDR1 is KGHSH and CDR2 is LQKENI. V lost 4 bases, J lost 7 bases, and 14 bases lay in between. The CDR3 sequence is CASSLSDSREQYF. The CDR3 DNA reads TGTGCCAGCTCACTTTCGGACAGTAGGGAGCAGTACTTC.

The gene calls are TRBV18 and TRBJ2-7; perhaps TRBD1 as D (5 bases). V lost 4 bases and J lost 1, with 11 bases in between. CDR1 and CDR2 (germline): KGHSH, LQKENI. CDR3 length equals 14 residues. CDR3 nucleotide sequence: TGTGCCAGCTCACTTTCCCCAGGGTCCTACGAGCAGTACTTC. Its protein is CASSLSPGSYEQYF.

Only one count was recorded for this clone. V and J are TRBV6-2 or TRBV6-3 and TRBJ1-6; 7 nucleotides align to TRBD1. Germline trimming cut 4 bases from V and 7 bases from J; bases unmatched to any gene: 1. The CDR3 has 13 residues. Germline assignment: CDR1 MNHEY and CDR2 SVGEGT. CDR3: CASSSQGNSPLHF. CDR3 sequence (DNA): TGTGCCAGCAGTTCACAGGGGAATTCACCCCTCCACTTT.

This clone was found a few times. CDR3 protein: CASSILAGSSGNTIYF. Written as DNA, the CDR3 is TGTGCCAGTAGTATTTTGGCAGGGTCCTCTGGAAACACCATATATTTT. The chain combines TRBV19 with TRBJ1-3, with a weak D call TRBD1 (5 bases). Deletions cut 3 bases from V and 0 bases from J, with 12 bases between. The germline V gene encodes CDR1 LNHDA and CDR2 SQIVND (reference sequence). This CDR3 has 16 amino acids.

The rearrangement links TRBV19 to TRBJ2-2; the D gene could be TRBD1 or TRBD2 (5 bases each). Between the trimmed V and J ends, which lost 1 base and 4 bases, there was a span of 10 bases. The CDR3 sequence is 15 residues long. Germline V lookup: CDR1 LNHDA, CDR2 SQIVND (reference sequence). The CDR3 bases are TGTGCCAGTAGTATAGTGGCAGGGAGCACCGGGGAGCTGTTTTTT. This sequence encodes CASSIVAGSTGELFF.

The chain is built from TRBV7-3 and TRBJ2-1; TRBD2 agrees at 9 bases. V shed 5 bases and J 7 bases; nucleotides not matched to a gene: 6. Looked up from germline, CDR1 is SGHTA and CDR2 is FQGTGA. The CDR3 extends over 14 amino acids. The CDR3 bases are TGTGCCAGCAGCCCGGCGGGAGGGTTTAATGAGCAGTTCTTC. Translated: CASSPAGGFNEQFF.

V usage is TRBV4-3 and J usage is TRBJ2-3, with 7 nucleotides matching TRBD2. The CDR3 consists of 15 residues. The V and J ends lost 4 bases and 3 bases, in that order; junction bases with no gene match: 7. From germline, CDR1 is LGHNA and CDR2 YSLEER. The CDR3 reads CASSRLLGGTDTQYF. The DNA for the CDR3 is TGCGCCAGCAGCCGCCTCTTGGGGGGGACAGATACGCAGTATTTT.

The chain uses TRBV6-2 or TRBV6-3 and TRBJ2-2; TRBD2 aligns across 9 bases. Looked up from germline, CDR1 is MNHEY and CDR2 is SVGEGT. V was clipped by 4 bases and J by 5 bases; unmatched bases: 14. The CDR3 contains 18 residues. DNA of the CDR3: TGTGCCAGCAGTTCCTCGCGGAAAGCGGGAGGTCGTACCGGGGAGCTGTTTTTT. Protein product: CASSSSRKAGGRTGELFF.

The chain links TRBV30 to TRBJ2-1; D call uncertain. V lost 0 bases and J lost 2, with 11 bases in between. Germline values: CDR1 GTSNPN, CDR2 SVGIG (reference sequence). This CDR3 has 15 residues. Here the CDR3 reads CAWSVGQRAYNEQFF. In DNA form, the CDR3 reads TGTGCCTGGAGTGTCGGCCAGAGAGCCTACAATGAGCAGTTCTTC.

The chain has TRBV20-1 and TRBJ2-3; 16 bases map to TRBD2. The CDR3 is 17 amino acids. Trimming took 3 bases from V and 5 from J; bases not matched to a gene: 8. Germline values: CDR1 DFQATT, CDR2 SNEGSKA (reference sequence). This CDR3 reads CSASKGLAGGERDTQYF. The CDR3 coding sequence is TGCAGTGCTAGTAAGGGACTAGCGGGAGGGGAACGAGATACGCAGTATTTT.

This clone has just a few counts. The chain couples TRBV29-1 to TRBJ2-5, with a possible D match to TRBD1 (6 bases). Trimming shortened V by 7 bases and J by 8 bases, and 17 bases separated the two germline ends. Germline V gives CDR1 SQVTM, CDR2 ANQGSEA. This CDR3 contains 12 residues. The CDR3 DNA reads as TGCAGCGGCGGACAGCCCCAAGGAACCCAGTACTTC. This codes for CSGGQPQGTQYF.

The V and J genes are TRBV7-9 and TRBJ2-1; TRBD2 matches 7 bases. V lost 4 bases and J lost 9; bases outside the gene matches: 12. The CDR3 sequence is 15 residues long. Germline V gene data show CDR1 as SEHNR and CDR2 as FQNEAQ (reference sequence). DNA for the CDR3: TGTGCCAGCAGCTCGCTGAGGACTAGTGTAGGTGAGCAGTTCTTC. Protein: CASSSLRTSVGEQFF.

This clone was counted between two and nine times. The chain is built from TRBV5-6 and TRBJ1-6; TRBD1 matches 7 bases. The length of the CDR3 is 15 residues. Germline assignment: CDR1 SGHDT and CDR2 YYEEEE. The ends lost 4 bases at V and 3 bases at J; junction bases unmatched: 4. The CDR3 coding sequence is TGTGCCAGCAGCCCCCGGGACAGCTATAATTCACCCCTCCACTTT. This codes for CASSPRDSYNSPLHF. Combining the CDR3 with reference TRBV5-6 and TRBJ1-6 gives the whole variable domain DAGVTQSPTHLIKTRGQQVTLRCSPKSGHDTVSWYQQALGQGPQFIFQYYEEEERQRGNFPDRFSGHQFPNYSSELNVNALLLGDSALYLCASSPRDSYNSPLHFGNGTRLTVT.

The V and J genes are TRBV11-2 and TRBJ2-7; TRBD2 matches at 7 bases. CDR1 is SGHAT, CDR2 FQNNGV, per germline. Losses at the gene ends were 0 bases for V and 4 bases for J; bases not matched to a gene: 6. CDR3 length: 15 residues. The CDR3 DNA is TGTGCCAGCAGCTTAGACGGGGACTACCAATACGAGCAGTACTTC. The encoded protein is CASSLDGDYQYEQYF.